The clone carrying this T cell receptor beta chain turned up a few times. The CDR3 runs to 16 residues. J lost 6 bases, V lost 8 bases, and 18 bases had no gene match. This record belongs to a study of T cells after yellow fever vaccination. 5'RACE template switching generated TCR cDNA, adding a universal primer site and UMIs. TCRdb reprocessed the 5' RACE reads via MiXCR and lists one record per CDR3 protein. The data contain roughly 300,000 distinct CDR3 sequences, about 7.8% of them singletons. V is TRBV12-3 or TRBV12-4 and J is TRBJ2-7; 8 bases agree with TRBD1. This clonotype was sampled from a man aged 18 to 30 who received the YFV17D yellow fever vaccine. The material was PBMCs, obtained 35 to 50 days after the first yellow fever vaccination. Written as DNA, the CDR3 is TGTGCCAGCCGGGCTTTGCGGGACAGGCCCTTCGGCGAGCAGTACTTC. Its translation: CASRALRDRPFGEQYF.